Sequencing of this TCR beta chain was carried out in a study of shared clonotypes between healthy human individuals (TCRdb year 2020). In the study overall: The cohort comprised a couple of women and a few men aged 18 to 49 years. For each donor, CD4 naive and CD4 memory were each run on three plates, CD8 naive on two plates, and CD8 memory on one plate. Blood TCR repertoires of a handful of healthy adults were deeply sequenced to estimate repertoire size and the extent of clonotype sharing between individuals. To increase sequencing depth and limit assay-specific biases, TCR repertoire library preparation and sequencing were carried out by different laboratories using diverse techniques. Per donor, leukapheresis produced somewhere between about 0.85 and 8.9 billion PBMCs. Overall study results and their limits: Because the study included a small number of donors, the genetic and exposure-history diversity represented was limited. Clonotypes shared by all four sorted-subset donors showed higher generation probabilities than non-shared clonotypes. Based on pairwise subsampling, the degree of clonotype sharing among donors was expected to be affected by sequencing depth. Rarefaction of sorted-subset datasets indicated incomplete sequencing despite the large sequencing depth. Only blood was sampled, and tissue TCR repertoires likely differ from those in blood. Across several donors, approximately 4.6% of naive CD4, 3% to 4% of naive CD8, about 2.3% of memory CD4, and under 0.45% of memory CD8 clonotypes were shared. Larger estimated clonotype richness was generally found for naive subsets than for memory subsets.

About this clone itself: No cognate antigen has been identified for it. No base quality information exists; no much larger clone differs at one position.

Healthy HIV-negative adults with no recently reported acute infections or vaccinations were included as donors. Only Caucasian adults living in Nashville, Tennessee, USA were represented among the donors. CD4+ T cells were enriched by magnetic negative selection, after which naive cells were positively selected on CD45RA and the negative fraction was taken as the memory subset. Blood was collected by leukapheresis, and PBMCs were isolated by Ficoll-Histopaque density gradient centrifugation and then cryopreserved in liquid nitrogen vapor phase. Purity and quantity of every magnetically sorted T cell population were checked by analytical flow cytometry. Genomic DNA was isolated from every sorted fraction and measured by UV absorbance on a Nanodrop 2000c. V was cut back by 2 bases and J by 5 bases, leaving a gap of 10 bases between them. Measured from the cysteine to the phenylalanine, the CDR3 is 14 residues long. Only CDR3 DNA is held: 42 bases, read in frame from base 1. CDR1 and CDR2 are read off the germline V gene (reference sequence) as LNHNV and YYDKDF.

Using the deep immunoSEQ assay, multiplex PCR amplified TCR CDR3 regions from genomic DNA. Extracted genomic DNA from each cell subset was spread evenly across all wells of several immunoSEQ 96-well plates, with each plate serving as a replicate. For sorted subsets, about 210 ng of genomic DNA, equivalent to some 33,000 T cell genomes, went into each replicate PCR. The purified libraries were quantified using a Qubit 3.0 fluorometer, sized with a Bioanalyzer 2100, and then quantified again using the KAPA Library Quantification kit. Every immunoSEQ 96-well plate was sequenced on a separate single-read 150-cycle Illumina NextSeq 550 flow cell. The published analysis was carried out like this. Because the immunoSEQ output held only junctional sequences and lacked quality scores, the filtering could not match the filtering applied to full-length reads. Sequences were annotated with PyIR, a Python wrapper for IgBLAST v1.9, using IMGT germline references to assign V/J genes and CDR3. Reads were filtered out if the reads had weak V/J assignments (E-value above 1e-6), no CDR3, stop codons, out-of-frame junctions, or ambiguous translated residues. A V3J clonotype was defined by an identical inferred V gene, J gene, and CDR3 amino acid sequence. To compute the percentage overlap between repertoires, the number of shared unique clonotypes was divided by the size of the smaller repertoire. Richness of each repertoire was evaluated using RTK rarefaction, the Chao1 estimator, and Recon v2.1 estimates of unobserved clonotypes. For all TCRbeta clonotypes obtained by the gDNA method from a few donors, generation probabilities were computed with OLGA. TCRdb's version of the immuneACCESS table is confined to in-frame rearrangements and falls short of the full clone set. An unresolved V gene accounts for under half of the shortfall where checked; the remainder is of unknown origin. That table furnishes V, J and clone size, whereas the DNA furnished D and trimming. This sample has 1.6 million or so clones in its table, and approximately 98.5% of those were observed once. The ten most abundant clones make up about 0.34% of the sample.

The specimen sequenced was naive CD4+ T cells sorted from blood. Sample cell subset or site, as interpreted from the label and publication: CD45RA+ positively selected. This receptor was identified in a man aged 25-45 years in good health. The V and J segments used are TRBV15 and TRBJ2-1; no D segment can be confidently identified. DNA sequence: TGTGCCACCAGCAGAAGTCCTGAACACAATGAGCAGTTCTTC. Its translation reads: CATSRSPEHNEQFF.